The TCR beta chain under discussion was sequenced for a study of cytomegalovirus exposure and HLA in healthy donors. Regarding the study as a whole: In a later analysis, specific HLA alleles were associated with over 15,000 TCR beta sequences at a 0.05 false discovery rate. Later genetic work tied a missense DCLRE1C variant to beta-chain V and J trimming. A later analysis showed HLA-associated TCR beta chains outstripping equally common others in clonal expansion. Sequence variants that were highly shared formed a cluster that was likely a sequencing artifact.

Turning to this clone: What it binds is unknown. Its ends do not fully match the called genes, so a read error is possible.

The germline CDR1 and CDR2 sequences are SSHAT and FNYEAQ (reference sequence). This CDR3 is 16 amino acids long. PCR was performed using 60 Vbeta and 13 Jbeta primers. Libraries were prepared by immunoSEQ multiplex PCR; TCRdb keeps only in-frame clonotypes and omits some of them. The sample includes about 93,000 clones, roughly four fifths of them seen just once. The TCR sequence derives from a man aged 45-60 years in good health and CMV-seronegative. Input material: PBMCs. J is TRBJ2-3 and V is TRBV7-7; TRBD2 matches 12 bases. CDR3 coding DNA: TGTGCTAGCAGCTCCGACCTAGCGGGAGGGCCCGGTACGCAGTATTTT. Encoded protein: CASSSDLAGGPGTQYF.